These T cell receptor beta chains were read from a single sample in a study of blood T cell repertoires in COVID-19. The protocol was immunoSEQ multiplex PCR, while the TCRdb copy is restricted to in-frame clones and leaves out a portion. The sample includes some 96,000 clones, just over 85% of them seen just once. Sequencing input: peripheral blood. The receptors come from a human donor in a cohort sampled during active COVID-19. Both conserved end residues are part of each CDR3. D genes are given only for firm matches. Some rows have no size entry. The others give once, few or many, or a class for an expanded clone.

V	size	D	J	DNA	CDR3
TRBV28	.	.	TRBJ1-5	TGTGCCAGCCGAGCACCCGGAGACCATCTACAGCCCCAGCATTTT	CASRAPGDHLQPQHF
TRBV7-9	.	TRBD1	TRBJ2-4	TGTGCCAGCAGCTTAGGGGGGACAGGAGTTAAAGACATTCAGTACTTC	CASSLGGTGVKDIQYF
TRBV4-3	.	TRBD1	TRBJ1-2	TGCGCCAGCAGCCAAGAGGCAGGGGGGAGCTTCTTCTTCTTC	CASSQEAGGSFFFF
TRBV29-1	.	TRBD1	TRBJ2-1	TGCAGCGTTGACATAGGGGGCGGTGGGCCCAATGAGCAGTTCTTC	CSVDIGGGGPNEQFF
TRBV21-1	.	.	TRBJ2-1	TGTGCCAGCAGCCTACTTAGCTGTGAGCAGTTCTTC	CASSLLSCEQFF
TRBV12-3/TRBV12-4	.	.	TRBJ2-2	TGTGCCAGCAGTTTGACTTCCGGGGAGCTGTTTTTT	CASSLTSGELFF
TRBV5-6	.	TRBD1	TRBJ1-5	TGTGCCAGCAGCTGGTGGGGGACAGCGAGCAATCAGCCCCAGCATTTT	CASSWWGTASNQPQHF
TRBV30	.	TRBD1	TRBJ2-2	TGTGCCGAGACGGACAGGAGGAACACCGGGGAGCTGTTTTTT	CAETDRRNTGELFF
TRBV5-1	.	.	TRBJ1-2	TGCGCCAGCAGCTCGGCGGGGGCCTACGGCTACACCTTC	CASSSAGAYGYTF
TRBV11-3	once	TRBD1	TRBJ1-1	TGTGCCAGCAGCTTAGGGACAGGGACTGAAGCTTTCTTT	CASSLGTGTEAFF
TRBV5-1	once	.	TRBJ1-6	TGCGCCAGCAGCTTGGAGGGGACTCCGAATTCACCCCTCCACTTT	CASSLEGTPNSPLHF
TRBV4-3	.	TRBD2	TRBJ2-7	TGCGCCAGCAGCCAAAATAGCGGGGGTCTCCGGGTGTACGAGCAGTACTTC	CASSQNSGGLRVYEQYF
TRBV24-1	.	TRBD1	TRBJ1-1	TGTGCCACCCAGGGGGCGCGGAACACTGAAGCTTTCTTT	CATQGARNTEAFF
TRBV19	.	TRBD1	TRBJ1-3	TGTGCCAGCTCCCTTATCCGACAGGGCAGAACCGCTCCTGGAAACACCATATATTTT	CASSLIRQGRTAPGNTIYF
TRBV5-1	.	.	TRBJ2-7	TGCGCCAGCAGAAGTGGACAGCCCGCTACCTACGAGCAGTACTTC	CASRSGQPATYEQYF
TRBV5-5	.	.	TRBJ1-4	TGTGCCAGCAGCTTGCGGGAGGCGGCGGTTGAAAAACTGTTTTTT	CASSLREAAVEKLFF
TRBV7-2	.	.	TRBJ2-7	TGTGCCAGCAGCTTATCTCAAGGGGCGCACAACGAGCAGTACTTC	CASSLSQGAHNEQYF
TRBV19	.	.	TRBJ2-5	TGTGCCAGTAGTACCGGGATTCAAGAGACCCAGTACTTC	CASSTGIQETQYF
TRBV5-1	.	TRBD2	TRBJ2-7	TGCGCCAGCAGCCCGGGGACTAGCGGGAGAGGGGGCAGCTACGAGCAGTACTTC	CASSPGTSGRGGSYEQYF
TRBV7-9	.	.	TRBJ1-5	TGTGCCAGCAGCTTTGGAGGGCTGATCAATCAGCCCCAGCATTTT	CASSFGGLINQPQHF
TRBV20-1	.	.	TRBJ2-3	TGCAGTGCTAGGAGCCTATTCCAGTATTTT	CSARSLFQYF
TRBV5-4	.	TRBD2	TRBJ2-5	TGTGCCAGCAGCCCAGGTCGGGGGGGGCCGAAACAAGAGACCCAGTACTTC	CASSPGRGGPKQETQYF
TRBV7-2	.	TRBD2	TRBJ2-1	TGTGCCAGCCGGCCGGGACTAGCGGGAGTAGGCTACAATGAGCAGTTCTTC	CASRPGLAGVGYNEQFF
TRBV7-2	.	TRBD1	TRBJ2-2	TGTGCCAGCAGTTTAGGCGCCAGGGGACAGATCAATTTT	CASSLGARGQINF
TRBV28	.	.	TRBJ2-1	TGTGCCAGCAGTTCCGGTCGCCTAGGCGGGTCCTCCTACAATGAGCAGTTCTTC	CASSSGRLGGSSYNEQFF
TRBV5-1	.	TRBD2	TRBJ2-7	TGCGCCAGCAGCTTTGCGGGAGCGGGGTCCTACGAGCAGTACTTC	CASSFAGAGSYEQYF
TRBV4-1	few	.	TRBJ1-2	TGCGCCAGCAGCCAAGACCCCGCCGGGGGGACCTACTATGGCTACACCTTC	CASSQDPAGGTYYGYTF
TRBV28	.	TRBD1	TRBJ2-7	TGTGCCAGCAGTCCGGCTCCGGGACAGGTCAACTACGAGCAGTACTTC	CASSPAPGQVNYEQYF
TRBV27	.	TRBD2	TRBJ2-1	TGTGCCAGCAGTTCGACTAGCGGCCTCTACAATGAGCAGTTCTTC	CASSSTSGLYNEQFF
TRBV12-5	.	.	TRBJ2-3	TGTGCTAGTGCCCCAGGGAGCACAGATACGCAGTATTTT	CASAPGSTDTQYF
TRBV7-9	.	TRBD2	TRBJ2-3	TGTGCCAGCAGCTTAGGACTAGCTGTAGCGGATACGCAGTATTTT	CASSLGLAVADTQYF
TRBV3-1/TRBV3-2	once	TRBD2	TRBJ2-5	TGTGCCAGCAGCCAACCGACTAGCGGTAAAGAGACCCAGTACTTC	CASSQPTSGKETQYF
TRBV7-9	.	.	TRBJ2-5	TGTGCCAGCAGCTCATGGACGGACAAGTATAAAGAGACCCAGTACTTC	CASSSWTDKYKETQYF
TRBV18	.	TRBD1	TRBJ2-7	TGTGCCAGCTCACCGGGGACAGGCGGTACCTACGAGCAGTACTTC	CASSPGTGGTYEQYF
TRBV5-1	.	.	TRBJ2-1	TGCGCCAGCAGCTTAGGGGACTACAATGAGCAGTTCTTC	CASSLGDYNEQFF
TRBV5-1	.	TRBD1	TRBJ1-4	TGCGCCAGCAGCAGGGACAGGGAGAATGAAAAACTGTTTTTT	CASSRDRENEKLFF
TRBV5-1	.	.	TRBJ1-1	TGCGCCAGCAGACCGGGGTTAATTAAGAACACTGAAGCTTTCTTT	CASRPGLIKNTEAFF
TRBV10-3	.	.	TRBJ2-7	TGTGCCATCAGTGAGTCTCCTGTTAACAGGGAATTACACGAGCAGTACTTC	CAISESPVNRELHEQYF
TRBV3-1/TRBV3-2	.	.	TRBJ2-2	TGTGCCAGCAGCCAGGACCCGGACAAGTCCTACGGGGAGCTGTTTTTT	CASSQDPDKSYGELFF
TRBV28	.	.	TRBJ1-5	TGTGCCAGCAGCAGCCATGGGACCTCCGGGGGGCCCCAGCATTTT	CASSSHGTSGGPQHF
TRBV6-2/TRBV6-3	.	TRBD2	TRBJ2-7	TGTGCCAGCAGTTACGGCACTAGCGGGAGGAACTCCTACGAGCAGTACTTC	CASSYGTSGRNSYEQYF
TRBV11-3	.	.	TRBJ2-3	TGTGCCAGCAGCTTGCATAGCAGCACAGATACGCAGTATTTT	CASSLHSSTDTQYF
TRBV7-9	.	TRBD1	TRBJ1-2	TGTGCCAGCAGCCGGCCGGGACAGGGGGACTATGGCTACACCTTC	CASSRPGQGDYGYTF
TRBV4-3	.	.	TRBJ2-2	TGCGCCAGCAGCCCACCTCTTCCCGGCCCCAGGGGCACCGGGGAGCTGTTTTTT	CASSPPLPGPRGTGELFF
TRBV7-2	.	.	TRBJ1-1	TGTGCCAGCAGCTTGAGCCGGGATACTGAAGCTTTCTTT	CASSLSRDTEAFF
TRBV19	few	.	TRBJ2-1	TGTGCCAGTAGTCCGTGGTCGGTCAATGAGCAGTTCTTC	CASSPWSVNEQFF
TRBV24-1	.	TRBD1	TRBJ1-5	TGTGCCACCAGTGAGACCGGGACAGAACATCAGCCCCAGCATTTT	CATSETGTEHQPQHF
TRBV15	once	TRBD1	TRBJ2-5	TGTGCCACCAGCAGCAAAGACAGGGTTTTTTTAGAGACCCAGTACTTC	CATSSKDRVFLETQYF
TRBV10-1	.	TRBD2	TRBJ2-1	TGCGCCAGCAGTGAAGGGACTAGCGGGAGGGCCATCACCTACAATGAGCAGTTCTTC	CASSEGTSGRAITYNEQFF
TRBV19	.	TRBD1	TRBJ1-1	TGTGCCAGCCGGGACAGGGGGCTGAACACTGAAGCTTTCTTT	CASRDRGLNTEAFF
TRBV6-6	.	.	TRBJ2-7	TGTGCCAGCAGTTACTCGGGACACTTGCGCGAGCAGTACTTC	CASSYSGHLREQYF
TRBV19	.	TRBD1	TRBJ2-2	TGTGCCAGTAGTAGTTGGGACAGGGCCACCGGGGAGCTGTTTTTT	CASSSWDRATGELFF
TRBV3-1/TRBV3-2	once	.	TRBJ2-5	TGTGCCAGCATGAACCGTCAGGCCCAAGAGACCCAGTACTTC	CASMNRQAQETQYF
TRBV7-9	.	.	TRBJ2-4	TGTGCCAGCAGCTCCCTCCTAGGACTATCGGGAAACATTCAGTACTTC	CASSSLLGLSGNIQYF
TRBV5-5	.	.	TRBJ2-7	TGTGCCAGCAGCTTGCGGGGAGAAGGCTACTACTACGAGCAGTACTTC	CASSLRGEGYYYEQYF
TRBV28	.	.	TRBJ1-2	TGTGCCAGCATGAGTCAGGGGACGCTCGGGGGCTACACCTTC	CASMSQGTLGGYTF
TRBV10-2	.	TRBD2	TRBJ2-3	TGCGCCAGCTCCCCTGGACTAGCGGGAACAGATACGCAGTATTTT	CASSPGLAGTDTQYF